The 20 T cell receptor beta chains presented below share a single source sample, sequenced in a study of blood T cells in healthy people across ages. Combining a sample-barcoded 5' primer with a J-beta primer mix, a second PCR ran for roughly 6 to 11 cycles. Each CDR3 protein gets one entry after TCRdb re-called the 5' RACE reads with MiXCR. The table shows more than 800,000 distinct CDR3 sequences, with under 55% occurring only once. The specimen sequenced was blood. The receptors derive from an older woman in good health.

The chain joins TRBV10-3 to TRBJ2-3, with 9 bases lining up with TRBD1. CDR3 length: 15 amino acids. The germline gives CDR1 ENHRY, CDR2 SYGVKD. V dropped 4 bases and J dropped 6; count of bases not matched to a gene: 8. CDR3 sequence: CAISVLQGAGDTQYF. The CDR3, as DNA: TGTGCCATCAGTGTCTTACAGGGGGCGGGCGATACGCAGTATTTT.

This clonotype showed up just a few times. CDR3 sequence reads: CASSLAPSGVTYNEQFF. As DNA, the CDR3 is TGTGCCAGCAGCTTAGCCCCCAGCGGAGTAACCTACAATGAGCAGTTCTTC. This chain joins TRBV7-8 and TRBJ2-1; tentatively, D is TRBD2 (5 bases). Trimming took off 0 bases at V and 2 bases at J, with 14 bases between the two ends. The CDR3 totals 17 residues. Germline CDR1 and CDR2: SGHVS and FQNEAQ.

The table lists this clonotype with a count of one. The chain joins TRBV5-1 to TRBJ1-2; unclear D gene. CDR1 is SGHRS, CDR2 YFSETQ, per germline. There are 13 residues in the CDR3. V was clipped by 2 bases and J by 4 bases, with 9 bases between them. The CDR3 sequence is CASSFLGVYGYTF. The CDR3 bases are TGCGCCAGCAGCTTTTTAGGTGTCTATGGCTACACCTTC.

This chain joins TRBV29-1 and TRBJ1-1; D might be TRBD1 (6 bases). Germline V CDR1 and CDR2: SQVTM, ANQGSEA. Trimming shortened V by 2 bases and J by 1 base, and 11 bases separated the two germline ends. The CDR3 extends over 14 amino acids. CDR3 sequence reads: CSVERGGANTEAFF. DNA for the CDR3: TGCAGCGTTGAAAGGGGGGGAGCGAACACTGAAGCTTTCTTT.

This clonotype was counted between two and nine times. The gene calls are TRBV29-1 and TRBJ2-1; tentatively, D is TRBD2 (6 bases). V was pared by 7 bases and J by 1 base, with 14 bases between. The germline V gene encodes CDR1 SQVTM and CDR2 ANQGSEA. The length of the CDR3 is 14 residues. CDR3 region: CSAGVPPSYNEQFF. CDR3 coding DNA: TGCAGCGCGGGGGTACCTCCTTCCTACAATGAGCAGTTCTTC.

The chain has TRBV27 and TRBJ2-4, with 9 bases lining up with TRBD2. TRBJ2-7 matches the DNA end more closely, so the J call is doubtful. The CDR3 runs 16 residues. The germline V gene has CDR1 MNHEY and CDR2 SMNVEV (reference sequence). DNA for the CDR3: TGTGCCAGCAGTTTATCGTTTAGCGGGAGATATTACGAGCAGTACTTC. It encodes CASSLSFSGRYYEQYF.

This clonotype has just a few counts. This chain joins TRBV20-1 and TRBJ2-7; D may match TRBD1 or TRBD2 (5 bases each). The germline V gene has CDR1 DFQATT and CDR2 SNEGSKA (reference sequence). The ends were cut back, 5 bases at V and 5 bases at J, with 13 bases in the middle. The CDR3 totals 12 residues. The CDR3 reads CSAGDGRDEQYF. The CDR3, as DNA: TGCAGTGCTGGGGACGGGCGGGACGAGCAGTACTTC.

The chain uses TRBV15 and TRBJ2-7, with D perhaps TRBD1 (6 bases). From germline, CDR1 is LNHNV and CDR2 YYDKDF (reference sequence). CDR3 length equals 13 residues. The V end lost 3 bases, the J end lost 6 bases, and 12 bases lay between the germline ends. This CDR3 is CATSSEQGGEQYF. The CDR3 region has the DNA TGTGCCACCAGCAGTGAACAGGGCGGCGAGCAGTACTTC.

As for this clonotype: One junction end does not reproduce the germline sequence, and a read error may be involved. V gene TRBV11-2 combines with J gene TRBJ1-1; D unclear. This CDR3 has 14 amino acids. CDR1 SGHAT and CDR2 FQNNGV come from the germline V gene. DNA of the CDR3: TGTGCCTGCAGCGTCAACATTCTGAACACTGAAGCTTTCTTT. Protein product: CACSVNILNTEAFF.

This clonotype was seen a single time. Its ends do not fully match the called genes, so a read error is possible. The rearrangement links TRBV4-2 to TRBJ2-7; D not resolved. Germline-derived CDR1 and CDR2 are LGHNA and YNFKEQ. The CDR3 sequence is 17 residues long. Here the CDR3 reads CASGQDGKRSSPYEQYF. The CDR3 DNA follows: TGTGCCAGCGGCCAAGATGGTAAAAGGAGTTCACCCTACGAGCAGTACTTC.

This clonotype has just a few counts. The V and J genes are TRBV27 and TRBJ2-6; D ambiguous. The CDR3 loop spans 17 amino acids. Trimming shortened V by 6 bases and J by 4 bases, and 19 bases separated the two germline ends. Germline V lookup: CDR1 MNHEY, CDR2 SMNVEV (reference sequence). The CDR3 here is CASRGQDGSPGANVLTF. CDR3 DNA: TGTGCCAGCAGGGGTCAAGATGGTAGCCCAGGGGCCAACGTCCTGACTTTC.

CDR3 nucleotide sequence: TGTGCCAGCGGGTATGGGAGATACGAGCAGTACTTC. It translates to CASGYGRYEQYF. The chain has TRBV28 and TRBJ2-7, with a weak D call TRBD2 (5 bases). The length of the CDR3 is 12 residues. Germline V gene lookup returns CDR1 MDHEN and CDR2 SYDVKM. V was clipped by 8 bases and J by 4 bases, with 12 bases between them. Using reference TRBV28 and TRBJ2-7 for the parts outside the CDR3, the full variable domain is DVKVTQSSRYLVKRTGEKVFLECVQDMDHENMFWYRQDPGLGLRLIYFSYDVKMKEKGDIPEGYSVSREKKERFSLILESASTNQTSMYLCASGYGRYEQYFGPGTRLTVT.

The table lists this clonotype with a few counts. This chain links TRBV9 with TRBJ2-3, with D perhaps matching TRBD2 (5 bases). Trimming removed 4 bases at V and 1 base at J, with 16 bases between. Germline-derived CDR1 and CDR2 are SGDLS and YYNGEE. CDR3 size: 16 residues. CDR3 residues: CASSPRSSPGTDTQYF. In DNA form, the CDR3 reads TGTGCCAGCAGCCCCCGATCTAGCCCTGGCACAGATACGCAGTATTTT.

This clonotype has just one count. The V gene is TRBV20-1, the J gene TRBJ2-4; tentatively, D is TRBD2 (6 bases). The J call may be incorrect, as the DNA end agrees better with TRBJ2-7. This CDR3 has 13 residues. Germline V gene lookup returns CDR1 DFQATT and CDR2 SNEGSKA (reference sequence). CDR3 coding DNA: TGCAGTGCTTATAATCGACTAGGCTACGAGCAGTACTTC. Translation gives CSAYNRLGYEQYF.

The chain joins TRBV29-1 to TRBJ2-7; 10 positions agree with TRBD2. This CDR3 has 18 amino acids. CDR1 SQVTM and CDR2 ANQGSEA come from the germline V gene. Trimming at V came to 1 base and at J to 7 bases, leaving 19 bases not matched to a gene. CDR3 sequence (DNA): TGCAGCGTTGAAGGGGGACTAGCGAGCCCGGGGATTTACAATGAGCAGTACTTC. Protein product: CSVEGGLASPGIYNEQYF.

The DNA for the CDR3 is TGCAGTGCTCCTAGGAGGACAGCCCCGAACACTGAAGCTTTCTTT. Encoded protein: CSAPRRTAPNTEAFF. The chain employs TRBV20-1 and TRBJ1-1; weak D call: TRBD1 (6 bases). V dropped 5 bases and J dropped 1 base, with 17 bases sitting between them. The length of the CDR3 is 15 residues. Germline V lookup: CDR1 DFQATT, CDR2 SNEGSKA (reference sequence).

This clonotype was counted between two and nine times. The chain links TRBV20-1 to TRBJ2-1; 9 bases fit TRBD2. The trim removed 0 bases at V and 0 bases at J, leaving 6 bases unmatched. CDR1 DFQATT and CDR2 SNEGSKA come from the germline V gene (reference sequence). This CDR3 region has 17 residues. CDR3 protein: CSAREGSGSTSYNEQFF. CDR3 nucleotides: TGCAGTGCTAGAGAGGGTAGCGGGAGCACCTCCTACAATGAGCAGTTCTTC.

The chain employs TRBV11-3 and TRBJ1-1; D is uncertain. Trimming left V 5 bases short and J 1 base short, with 11 bases between. The CDR3 runs to 14 residues. Germline CDR1 and CDR2: SGHNT and YENEEA. The DNA of the CDR3 is TGTGCCAGCAGCCCCGGCAATCGGAACACTGAAGCTTTCTTT. Encoded protein: CASSPGNRNTEAFF.

A few counts support this clonotype. The chain recombines TRBV20-1 with TRBJ2-3; 10 bases are a match to TRBD2. The length of the CDR3 is 17 residues. Trimming at V came to 4 bases and at J to 4 bases, leaving 14 bases not matched to a gene. Germline-derived CDR1 and CDR2 are DFQATT and SNEGSKA (reference sequence). The CDR3 sequence: CSATWRGTSVYADTQYF. For the CDR3, the DNA is TGCAGTGCTACCTGGAGGGGGACTAGCGTTTATGCAGATACGCAGTATTTT.

This clonotype was found a few times. The gene calls are TRBV6-2 or TRBV6-3 and TRBJ2-6; 12 positions match TRBD2. Germline CDR1 is MNHEY and CDR2 is SVGEGT. V trimming: 5 bases; J trimming: 2 bases; junction bases outside the gene matches: 7. The CDR3 runs 18 residues. The CDR3: CASSPRTSGTAGANVLTF. Written as DNA, the CDR3 is TGTGCCAGCAGTCCCCGGACTAGCGGGACGGCTGGGGCCAACGTCCTGACTTTC.